The 19 T cell receptor beta chains reported below all come from one sample, sequenced in a study of human T cells and chemical hapten exposure. The sample's time point: patch test 1, 2 weeks after DPC sensitization. Stated treatment: therapeutic diphenylcyclopropenone sensitization with weekly scalp DPC. TCRdb processed the RACE reads anew with MiXCR; each CDR3 protein has one entry. The sample carries 180,000 or so distinct CDR3 sequences, about a fifth recorded once. This specimen consisted of whole blood, obtained in connection with sensitization to the hapten diphenylcyclopropenone (DPC). The receptors were gathered from a woman between 50 and 59 years old with alopecia areata. Some clones in this sample may be carry-over from other donors' samples.

Only a few counts were recorded for this clonotype. The chain carries TRBV2 and TRBJ1-1; D is unclear. CDR1 is SNHLY, CDR2 FYNNEI, per germline. Trimming cost V 3 bases and J 8 bases, with 10 bases left between them. CDR3 length: 12 residues. The CDR3 nucleotides are TGTGCCAGCAGTGATGAGGAGGACGAAGCTTTCTTT. It encodes CASSDEEDEAFF.

The V and J genes are TRBV12-3 or TRBV12-4 and TRBJ1-3, with a possible D match to TRBD1 (6 bases). Trimming pared 6 bases from V and 4 bases from J, leaving 10 bases between. CDR3 length: 13 residues. The chain's CDR3 is CASSLQGGNTIYF. CDR3 nucleotides: TGTGCCAGCAGCCTGCAGGGGGGAAACACCATATATTTT.

The V call is TRBV19, the J call TRBJ2-7; 8 bases map to TRBD1. The CDR3 runs to 14 residues. CDR1 and CDR2 from the germline V gene are LNHDA and SQIVND (reference sequence). J lost 5 bases, V lost 5 bases, and 8 bases had no gene match. CDR3 loop: CASSPRGRCNEQYF. Here the CDR3 DNA reads TGTGCCAGTAGTCCCAGGGGGCGGTGCAACGAGCAGTACTTC.

V is TRBV6-5 and J is TRBJ1-1, with D unresolved. V was shortened by 6 bases and J by 7 bases, with 15 bases between the two germline ends. Germline-derived CDR1 and CDR2 are MNHEY and SVGAGI. CDR3 length: 13 amino acids. CDR3 sequence (DNA): TGTGCCAGCAGGTTCCTGATAGAAGGTGAAGCTTTCTTT. This gives the protein CASRFLIEGEAFF.

This clonotype turned up a few times. V usage is TRBV12-3 or TRBV12-4 and J usage is TRBJ2-6; no clear D gene. Trimming removed 0 bases from V and 4 bases from J, with 4 bases in between. The CDR3 covers 14 residues. As DNA, the CDR3 is TGTGCCAGCAGTTTAGCAAAGGGGGCCAACGTCCTGACTTTC. It is translated as CASSLAKGANVLTF.

The chain is built from TRBV5-5 and TRBJ2-2; D is ambiguous. Deletions cut 1 base from V and 4 bases from J, with 5 bases between. Germline CDR1 SGHKS, CDR2 YYEKEE (reference sequence). CDR3 length: 13 residues. CDR3 amino acids: CASSLFATGELFF. The CDR3 coding sequence is TGTGCCAGCAGCTTGTTCGCCACCGGGGAGCTGTTTTTT. Full variable domain (remainder filled in from reference TRBV5-5 and TRBJ2-2): DAGVTQSPTHLIKTRGQQVTLRCSPISGHKSVSWYQQVLGQGPQFIFQYYEKEERGRGNFPDRFSARQFPNYSSELNVNALLLGDSALYLCASSLFATGELFFGEGSRLTVL.

The rearrangement uses TRBV7-7 and TRBJ1-4; D ambiguous. V lost 1 base and J lost 3, with 9 bases in between. Germline CDR1 and CDR2: SSHAT and FNYEAQ (reference sequence). The CDR3 runs to 15 residues. The CDR3 bases are TGTGCCAGCAGCTTAGGAAGGGCGCCTAATGAAAAACTGTTTTTT. Protein sequence: CASSLGRAPNEKLFF.

In its sample, this clonotype was seen a few times. The V gene is TRBV29-1, the J gene TRBJ2-7; D is possibly TRBD1 (6 bases). This CDR3 contains 11 residues. Germline V gives CDR1 SQVTM, CDR2 ANQGSEA. The CDR3 region has the DNA TGCGGAGCACAGGGATCCTACGAGCAGTACTTC. It codes for CGAQGSYEQYF.

The chain carries TRBV27 and TRBJ2-2, with D uncertain. Germline CDR1 reads MNHEY; CDR2 reads SMNVEV (reference sequence). The CDR3 has 14 residues. Trimming cost V 3 bases and J 3 bases, with 8 bases left between them. CDR3 sequence reads: CASSFRSHTGELFF. The CDR3 coding sequence is TGTGCCAGCAGTTTCCGGTCTCACACCGGGGAGCTGTTTTTT.

The rearrangement links TRBV20-1 to TRBJ2-1, with D unclear. CDR1 DFQATT and CDR2 SNEGSKA come from the germline V gene (reference sequence). The CDR3 length is 11 residues. V dropped 0 bases and J dropped 7 bases, with 4 bases sitting between them. The CDR3 here is CSARDSNEQFF. DNA of the CDR3: TGCAGTGCTAGAGATTCGAATGAGCAGTTCTTC.

This clonotype occurred a few times. This chain joins TRBV29-1 and TRBJ1-2; D is possibly TRBD1 (5 bases). The CDR3 loop spans 13 amino acids. In germline, CDR1 is SQVTM, CDR2 ANQGSEA. V lost 4 bases, J lost 7 bases, and 16 bases lay in between. In nucleotides, the CDR3 is TGCAGCGTTGGTGGAGGGGAAAGTGGTGGCTACACCTTC. Translated, it gives CSVGGGESGGYTF.

In its sample, this clonotype was seen a few times. The chain couples TRBV2 to TRBJ2-5; 8 bases are shared with TRBD2. Germline CDR1 and CDR2: SNHLY and FYNNEI. There are 14 residues in the CDR3. The V segment lost 4 bases and the J segment 5 bases; nucleotides outside the gene matches: 6. This chain's CDR3 is CASSVSREAETQYF. The DNA of the CDR3 is TGTGCCAGCAGTGTCTCGCGGGAGGCTGAGACCCAGTACTTC.

This chain links TRBV20-1 with TRBJ2-3; weak D call: TRBD2 (6 bases). The V end was cut by 7 bases, the J end by 0 bases, with 11 bases between. The germline V gene has CDR1 DFQATT and CDR2 SNEGSKA (reference sequence). The CDR3 loop spans 13 amino acids. The CDR3 loop is CSDGSVSTDTQYF. In nucleotides, the CDR3 is TGCAGTGACGGGAGCGTTAGCACAGATACGCAGTATTTT.

J is TRBJ2-4 and V is TRBV12-3 or TRBV12-4; no firm D call. This CDR3 contains 15 residues. With 5 bases removed from V and 5 bases from J, the gap between germline ends came to 16 bases. The DNA for the CDR3 is TGTGCCAGCAGTAAAGACCAACAACGCCAAAACATTCAGTACTTC. Protein sequence: CASSKDQQRQNIQYF.

CDR3 coding DNA: TGCAGCGTTGCGCAAGGGCCTGGGGCCAACGTCCTGACTTTC. Its protein product is CSVAQGPGANVLTF. This chain connects TRBV29-1 to TRBJ2-6; D is ambiguous. Germline lookup yields CDR1 SQVTM and CDR2 ANQGSEA. The CDR3 is 14 amino acids. V gave up 4 bases and J gave up 2 bases, with 9 bases separating them.

This clonotype has a handful of counts. This sequence joins TRBV6-5 and TRBJ1-1; 7 nucleotides match TRBD1. The germline V gene encodes CDR1 MNHEY and CDR2 SVGAGI. The CDR3 totals 13 residues. Trimming at V came to 11 bases and at J to 0 bases, leaving 6 bases not matched to a gene. CDR3 sequence reads: CASTGSLNTEAFF. The CDR3 coding sequence is TGTGCCTCGACAGGGTCGCTGAACACTGAAGCTTTCTTT.

This clonotype has more than one count but fewer than ten. The V and J genes are TRBV14 and TRBJ2-1; 9 nucleotides match TRBD2. CDR3 length: 15 amino acids. Germline trimming cut 3 bases from V and 3 bases from J; bases unmatched to any gene: 3. Per germline, CDR1 SGHDN and CDR2 FVKESK. The CDR3 loop reads CASSQVAGVYNEQFF. The CDR3 bases are TGTGCCAGCAGCCAGGTAGCGGGAGTCTACAATGAGCAGTTCTTC.

The gene calls are TRBV24-1 and TRBJ2-1; weak D call: TRBD2 (6 bases). CDR3 length: 12 residues. V lost 7 bases, J lost 8 bases, and 11 bases lay in between. Per germline, CDR1 KGHDR and CDR2 SFDVKD. The CDR3 sequence is CATRGRGYEQFF. CDR3 nucleotides: TGTGCCACCAGGGGCCGGGGGTATGAGCAGTTCTTC.

V usage is TRBV5-1 and J usage is TRBJ1-1; tentatively, D is TRBD1 (6 bases). The germline gives CDR1 SGHRS, CDR2 YFSETQ. V gave up 0 bases and J gave up 1 base, with 13 bases separating them. CDR3 length: 16 amino acids. CDR3 protein: CASSLGLRGWNTEAFF. CDR3 coding DNA: TGCGCCAGCAGCTTGGGACTCAGGGGTTGGAACACTGAAGCTTTCTTT.